These 9 T cell receptor beta chains were sequenced from one sample in a study of T-cell memory formation after mild COVID-19. TCRdb used MiXCR to reprocess the 5' RACE reads, holding one entry per CDR3 protein. The sample includes around 110,000 distinct CDR3 sequences, around an eighth of them seen just once. Source material: PBMCs or a T cell subset sorted from them (not recorded which). The receptors shown here come from an adult woman who had mild COVID-19 (a few samples of this study predate the infection). Cell type and time point are not known.

The V call is TRBV7-3, the J call TRBJ2-1, with 7 bases fitting TRBD2. Germline V gene lookup returns CDR1 SGHTA and CDR2 FQGTGA. J was trimmed by 7 bases and V by 2 bases; bases with no gene match: 5. This CDR3 has 14 residues. The CDR3 sequence is CASSLRGSVNEQFF. Written as DNA, the CDR3 is TGTGCCAGCAGCTTACGCGGGAGTGTAAATGAGCAGTTCTTC. Full variable domain (remainder filled in from reference TRBV7-3 and TRBJ2-1): GAGVSQTPSNKVTEKGKYVELRCDPISGHTALYWYRQSLGQGPEFLIYFQGTGAADDSGLPNDRFFAVRPEGSVSTLKIQRTERGDSAVYLCASSLRGSVNEQFFGPGTRLTVL.

The chain links TRBV12-3 or TRBV12-4 to TRBJ1-1, with a tentative D call TRBD1 (5 bases). With 0 bases removed from V and 1 base from J, the gap between germline ends came to 9 bases. The CDR3 spans 15 residues. CDR3 nucleotides: TGTGCCAGCAGTTTAGCGGTGGGGGGGAACACTGAAGCTTTCTTT. This codes for CASSLAVGGNTEAFF.

This clonotype was seen more than once but under ten times. The chain carries TRBV4-3 and TRBJ2-7, with no clear D. The CDR3 loop spans 16 amino acids. Between the trimmed V and J ends, which lost 0 bases and 0 bases, there was a span of 12 bases. CDR1 is LGHNA, CDR2 YSLEER, per germline. In DNA, the CDR3 is TGCGCCAGCAGCCAAGAAGTCAGCCTCAGCTCCTACGAGCAGTACTTC. It codes for CASSQEVSLSSYEQYF.

V usage is TRBV2 and J usage is TRBJ2-1; 8 bases fit TRBD2. This CDR3 has 16 residues. V lost 3 bases, J lost 3 bases, and 7 bases stayed unmatched. Germline CDR1 reads SNHLY; CDR2 reads FYNNEI. The CDR3 DNA sequence: TGTGCCAGCAGTGAGGGAGCGGGGGCTCTCTACAATGAGCAGTTCTTC. Its protein product is CASSEGAGALYNEQFF.

Only a few counts were recorded for this clonotype. The J gene is TRBJ1-4, the V gene TRBV7-8; 7 positions agree with TRBD1. Germline loops: CDR1 SGHVS, CDR2 FQNEAQ. V shed 6 bases and J 8 bases; nucleotides not matched to a gene: 9. CDR3 length equals 14 residues. As DNA, the CDR3 is TGTGCCAGCAGACACCGGGACAGCAGAGAAAAACTGTTTTTT. Its translation: CASRHRDSREKLFF.

There are a few counts of this clonotype. The rearrangement links TRBV5-1 to TRBJ1-1, with D perhaps matching TRBD1 (5 bases). The CDR3 runs to 14 residues. V was trimmed by 0 bases and J by 1 base, leaving 7 bases between them. Germline V gives CDR1 SGHRS, CDR2 YFSETQ. CDR3 DNA sequence: TGCGCCAGCAGCTTGGTGGGGGAGAACACTGAAGCTTTCTTT. Amino acids: CASSLVGENTEAFF. The full variable domain, with the rest looked up from reference TRBV5-1 and TRBJ1-1, is KAGVTQTPRYLIKTRGQQVTLSCSPISGHRSVSWYQQTPGQGLQFLFEYFSETQRNKGNFPGRFSGRQFSNSRSEMNVSTLELGDSALYLCASSLVGENTEAFFGQGTRLTVV.

This chain links TRBV3-1 with TRBJ2-5; the D gene is possibly TRBD2 (6 bases). V was pared by 4 bases and J by 4 bases, with 16 bases between. Germline V gene data show CDR1 as LGHDT and CDR2 as YNNKEL (reference sequence). The CDR3 runs 15 residues. CDR3 protein: CASSRELRELETQYF. Written as DNA, the CDR3 is TGTGCCAGCAGCCGCGAGCTCCGGGAGTTAGAGACCCAGTACTTC.

The CDR3 loop reads CAWSVTGLDGYTF. The CDR3 nucleotides read TGTGCCTGGAGTGTGACAGGGCTCGATGGCTACACCTTC. The chain carries TRBV30 and TRBJ1-2; 7 bases match TRBD1. The CDR3 covers 13 residues. The junction had 4 bases not matched to a gene; V was cut back by 0 bases and J by 6 bases. CDR1 GTSNPN and CDR2 SVGIG come from the germline V gene (reference sequence).

The table lists this clonotype with a few counts. V is TRBV29-1 and J is TRBJ2-1; D unclear. The V end lost 6 bases, the J end lost 7 bases, and 13 bases lay between the germline ends. The CDR3 has 12 residues. Per the germline V gene, CDR1 is SQVTM and CDR2 is ANQGSEA. In nucleotides, the CDR3 is TGCAGCGTAGACGGCTTGCGAAATGAGCAGTTCTTC. Amino acids: CSVDGLRNEQFF.